This T cell receptor beta chain was profiled in a study of T cell changes during pregnancy in multiple sclerosis. This clone was observed a handful of times. The CDR3 spans 8 residues. This table comes from immunoSEQ multiplex PCR, and its TCRdb copy is limited to in-frame clones, with some not included. The data show about 120,000 clones, around 93% seen once. The chain carries TRBV21-1 and TRBJ1-1; no DNA check was done on the table's D call, TRBD1. TRBV21-1 is noted as a pseudogene. The TCR was taken from a female donor with multiple sclerosis, enrolled in a pregnancy study. The material was peripheral blood, obtained before pregnancy. The CDR3 sequence: CASRDIIF. The CDR3 coding sequence is TGTGCCAGCAGGGACATAATCTTT.